This passage covers 6 T cell receptor beta chains from one sample sequenced in a study of shared clonotypes between healthy human individuals. TCRdb's table, derived via immunoSEQ multiplex PCR, lists solely in-frame clones and lacks some. Among about 750,000 clones, 85% to 95% were seen once, and the ten largest hold approximately 25%. As defined, naive CD8 cells were CD45RO-negative and positively selected for CCR7, with terminally differentiated effector memory CD45RA+ cells excluded. Material for sequencing was naive CD8+ T cells sorted from blood. The receptors come from a man younger than 40 in good health.

This clone was detected a few times. This rearrangement joins TRBV2 to TRBJ2-7; D is possibly TRBD2 (6 bases). V lost 7 bases to trimming and J lost 3 bases, with 16 bases between them. The CDR3 covers 14 residues. The germline gives CDR1 SNHLY, CDR2 FYNNEI. The CDR3 spells CASMEGLASYEQYF. The CDR3 DNA reads TGTGCCAGCATGGAAGGTCTAGCGAGCTACGAGCAGTACTTC.

This sequence joins TRBV5-1 and TRBJ2-7; TRBD2 might be the D (5 bases). CDR1 is SGHRS and CDR2 is YFSETQ in the germline V gene. The V end was cut by 4 bases, the J end by 6 bases, with 17 bases between. The CDR3 is 14 amino acids. The CDR3 DNA reads as TGCGCCAGCAGCGTTAGGACCATCGGAGGCGAGCAGTACTTC. Translated, it gives CASSVRTIGGEQYF.

The count of this clone is one. The V and J genes are TRBV13 and TRBJ2-2; 7 bases map to TRBD2. CDR3 length equals 13 residues. Unmatched junction bases numbered 3, after V lost 5 bases and J lost 6 bases. The germline CDR1 and CDR2 sequences are PRHDT and FYEKMQ (reference sequence). CDR3: CASSDGLAGELFF. The CDR3 region has the DNA TGTGCCAGCAGCGACGGACTAGCCGGGGAGCTGTTTTTT.

The rearrangement links TRBV5-6 to TRBJ2-1; 13 bases match TRBD2. CDR1 SGHDT and CDR2 YYEEEE come from the germline V gene. The V and J ends lost 2 bases and 8 bases, in that order; junction bases with no gene match: 10. The CDR3 is 17 amino acids. CDR3: CASSLPPGLAGSDEQFF. The CDR3 nucleotides are TGTGCCAGCAGCTTACCCCCGGGACTAGCGGGATCGGATGAGCAGTTCTTC.

V usage is TRBV7-9 and J usage is TRBJ1-1, with D hard to call. CDR1 SEHNR and CDR2 FQNEAQ come from the germline V gene (reference sequence). The CDR3 is 11 residues long. Trimming shortened V by 1 base and J by 7 bases, and 4 bases separated the two germline ends. CDR3 nucleotides: TGTGCCAGCAGCTTAGGGGTTGAAGCTTTCTTT. Protein: CASSLGVEAFF. The variable domain in full, completed from reference TRBV7-9 and TRBJ1-1, reads DTGVSQNPRHKITKRGQNVTFRCDPISEHNRLYWYRQTLGQGPEFLTYFQNEAQLEKSRLLSDRFSAERPKGSFSTLEIQRTEQGDSAMYLCASSLGVEAFFGQGTRLTVV.

This clone was counted once. The gene calls are TRBV6-6 and TRBJ2-7; D is perhaps TRBD1 (6 bases). From germline, CDR1 is MNHNY and CDR2 SVGAGI (reference sequence). The CDR3 has 15 residues. V was clipped by 3 bases and J by 0 bases, with 12 bases between them. The chain's CDR3 is CASSYFQGSSYEQYF. In DNA, the CDR3 is TGTGCCAGCAGTTATTTCCAGGGGTCCTCCTACGAGCAGTACTTC.